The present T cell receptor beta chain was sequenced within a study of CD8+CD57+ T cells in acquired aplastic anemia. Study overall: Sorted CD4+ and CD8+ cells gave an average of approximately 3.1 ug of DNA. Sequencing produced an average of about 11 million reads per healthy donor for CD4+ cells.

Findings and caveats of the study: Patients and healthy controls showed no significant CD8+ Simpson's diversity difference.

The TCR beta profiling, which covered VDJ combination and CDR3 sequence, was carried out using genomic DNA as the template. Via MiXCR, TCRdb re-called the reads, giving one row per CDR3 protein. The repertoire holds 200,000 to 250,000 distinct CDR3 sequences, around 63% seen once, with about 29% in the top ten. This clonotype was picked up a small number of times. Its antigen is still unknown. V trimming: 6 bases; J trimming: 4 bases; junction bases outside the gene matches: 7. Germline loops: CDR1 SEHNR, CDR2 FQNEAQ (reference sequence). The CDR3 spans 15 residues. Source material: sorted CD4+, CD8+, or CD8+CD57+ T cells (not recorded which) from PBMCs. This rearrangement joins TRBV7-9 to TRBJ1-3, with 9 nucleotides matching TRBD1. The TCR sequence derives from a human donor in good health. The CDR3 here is CASRSQGADGNTIYF. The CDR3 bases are TGTGCCAGCAGGTCACAGGGGGCGGACGGAAACACCATATATTTT.